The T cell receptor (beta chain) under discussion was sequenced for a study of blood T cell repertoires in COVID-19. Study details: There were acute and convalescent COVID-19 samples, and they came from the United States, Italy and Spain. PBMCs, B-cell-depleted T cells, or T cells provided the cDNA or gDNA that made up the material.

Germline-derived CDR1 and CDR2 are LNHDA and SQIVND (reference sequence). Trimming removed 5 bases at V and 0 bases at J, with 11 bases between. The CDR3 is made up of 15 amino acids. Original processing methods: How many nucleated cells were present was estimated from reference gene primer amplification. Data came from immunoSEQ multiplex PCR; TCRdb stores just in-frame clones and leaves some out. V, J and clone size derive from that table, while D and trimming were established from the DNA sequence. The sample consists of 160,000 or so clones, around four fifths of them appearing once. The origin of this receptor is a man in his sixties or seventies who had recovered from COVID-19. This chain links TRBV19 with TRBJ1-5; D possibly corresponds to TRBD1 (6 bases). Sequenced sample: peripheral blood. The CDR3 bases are TGTGCCAGTAGTTTGGACAGCTATAGCAATCAGCCCCAGCATTTT. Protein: CASSLDSYSNQPQHF.